The 11 T cell receptor beta chains below come from one sample, sequenced in a study of identical twins. TCRdb re-derived calls from the 5' RACE reads in MiXCR, one entry per CDR3 protein. Among hundreds of thousands of distinct CDR3 sequences listed, around a sixth were seen once. These records were also assigned to another study, of T cells expressing NK-cell markers.

The specimen was PBMCs. The receptors were gathered from a woman aged 18-35 years in good health.

The chain couples TRBV10-3 to TRBJ2-1; TRBD2 aligns across 9 bases. The length of the CDR3 is 16 residues. J was trimmed by 1 base and V by 2 bases; bases with no gene match: 3. Per germline, CDR1 ENHRY and CDR2 SYGVKD. In DNA, the CDR3 is TGTGCCATCAGTGAGGGAGCGGGAGGATCCTACAATGAGCAGTTCTTC. Translated: CAISEGAGGSYNEQFF.

CDR3 DNA: TGCGCCAGCAGCCAAAGCCAGGGCCCGAGCTACGAGCAGTACTTC. Translated: CASSQSQGPSYEQYF. V usage is TRBV5-1 and J usage is TRBJ2-7; D is perhaps TRBD1 (5 bases). V lost 4 bases, J lost 3 bases, and 17 bases lay in between. The CDR3 spans 15 residues. CDR1 is SGHRS and CDR2 is YFSETQ in the germline V gene. The full variable domain, completed using reference TRBV5-1 and TRBJ2-7, is KAGVTQTPRYLIKTRGQQVTLSCSPISGHRSVSWYQQTPGQGLQFLFEYFSETQRNKGNFPGRFSGRQFSNSRSEMNVSTLELGDSALYLCASSQSQGPSYEQYFGPGTRLTVT.

The genes are TRBV20-1 and TRBJ2-7, with D perhaps TRBD2 (5 bases). Trimming took off 3 bases at V and 0 bases at J, with 12 bases between the two ends. The germline V gene encodes CDR1 DFQATT and CDR2 SNEGSKA (reference sequence). The CDR3 has 14 residues. CDR3 region: CSASGAVSSYEQYF. The CDR3 DNA reads TGCAGTGCTAGCGGAGCGGTCAGCTCCTACGAGCAGTACTTC.

The CDR3 spells CATIGWNTEAFF. CDR3 bases: TGTGCCACCATTGGGTGGAACACTGAAGCTTTCTTT. V usage is TRBV6-1 and J usage is TRBJ1-1; D ambiguous. Per the germline V gene, CDR1 is MNHNS and CDR2 is SASEGT. V dropped 10 bases and J dropped 1 base, with 10 bases sitting between them. CDR3 length: 12 amino acids.

This clonotype was found many times. The chain combines TRBV6-2 or TRBV6-3 with TRBJ2-2; 7 bases are shared with TRBD2. The CDR3 extends over 18 amino acids. Germline assignment: CDR1 MNHEY and CDR2 SVGEGT. Trimming cost V 7 bases and J 0 bases; bases outside gene matches: 14. This CDR3 reads CASTNGKVAGANTGELFF. In DNA form, the CDR3 reads TGTGCCAGCACTAACGGGAAGGTAGCGGGCGCGAACACCGGGGAGCTGTTTTTT.

This clonotype turned up a few times. The genes are TRBV7-8 and TRBJ2-1; no clear D gene. V gave up 5 bases and J gave up 0 bases, with 26 bases separating them. There are 20 residues in the CDR3. Germline V gives CDR1 SGHVS, CDR2 FQNEAQ. CDR3 nucleotides: TGTGCCAGCAGCCCCCATATCCGATACGGGCCGATAAGCTCCTACAATGAGCAGTTCTTC. Translating gives CASSPHIRYGPISSYNEQFF.

The chain joins TRBV12-3 or TRBV12-4 to TRBJ1-2; 8 bases fit TRBD1. The V and J ends lost 6 bases and 4 bases, in that order; junction bases with no gene match: 10. The CDR3 is 15 amino acids. The CDR3 region has the DNA TGTGCCAGCAGCTCCCAGGACAGGGTGATCTATGGCTACACCTTC. Its protein product is CASSSQDRVIYGYTF.

The rearrangement joins TRBV6-5 to TRBJ2-7, with 10 bases identical to TRBD2. This CDR3 has 16 amino acids. Trimming took 2 bases from V and 0 from J; bases not matched to a gene: 4. Germline CDR1 is MNHEY and CDR2 is SVGAGI. The CDR3 region is CASSYGSGGDSYEQYF. CDR3 sequence (DNA): TGTGCCAGCAGTTACGGAAGCGGGGGGGACTCCTACGAGCAGTACTTC.

This chain joins TRBV4-3 and TRBJ1-1; D ambiguous. This CDR3 contains 14 residues. The germline gives CDR1 LGHNA, CDR2 YSLEER. With 0 bases removed from V and 0 bases from J, the gap between germline ends came to 5 bases. In DNA form, the CDR3 reads TGCGCCAGCAGCCAAGATGCTCTGAACACTGAAGCTTTCTTT. Protein: CASSQDALNTEAFF.

This clonotype turned up a few times. DNA of the CDR3: TGCGCCAGCAGCTTGGAACGTGCAACTAATGAAAAACTGTTTTTT. This gives the protein CASSLERATNEKLFF. This chain uses TRBV5-1 with TRBJ1-4; D not resolved. Germline assignment: CDR1 SGHRS and CDR2 YFSETQ. The CDR3 is 15 residues long. V shed 0 bases and J shed 0 bases, with 6 bases lying between them.

The chain's CDR3 is CASSSTSSGTAYNEQFF. The CDR3 DNA is TGTGCCAGCAGCTCCACCTCTAGCGGGACGGCTTACAATGAGCAGTTCTTC. The chain employs TRBV7-9 and TRBJ2-1; 9 bases align to TRBD2. CDR3 length equals 17 residues. V lost 4 bases to trimming and J lost 4 bases; unmatched junction nucleotides: 11. The germline CDR1 and CDR2 sequences are SEHNR and FQNEAQ (reference sequence).